Shown below are 5 T cell receptor beta chains from a single sample sequenced in a study of glioma-infiltrating T cells after dendritic cell vaccination. Profiling relied on immunoSEQ multiplex PCR, and the TCRdb table lists in-frame clones only, not all of them. The data hold 45,000 to 55,000 clones, with over 75% observed a single time. The sample consisted of blood, taken before dendritic cell vaccination. The receptors shown here come from a human donor with glioblastoma.

With regard to this clone: Its ends do not fully match the called genes, so a read error is possible. The sample has other DNA sequences that encode this CDR3 too. This rearrangement joins TRBV25-1 to TRBJ2-7; tentatively, D is TRBD1 (6 bases). Germline CDR1 and CDR2: MGHDK and SYGVNS. This CDR3 contains 14 residues. The CDR3 loop reads CASSAGQISYEQYF. CDR3 nucleotide sequence: TGTGCCAGCAGTGCAGGACAGATCTCCTATGAGCAGTACTTC.

V and J are TRBV4-3 and TRBJ1-1; D call uncertain. Between the trimmed V and J ends, which lost 1 base and 1 base, there was a span of 16 bases. Germline V gene lookup returns CDR1 LGHNA and CDR2 YSLEER. This CDR3 spans 17 amino acids. The CDR3 bases are TGCGCCAGCAGCCAAGCCCCAGGCGGGCAGAGGAACACTGAAGCTTTCTTT. Translation gives CASSQAPGGQRNTEAFF.

The chain employs TRBV6-1 and TRBJ2-5, with 8 bases fitting TRBD1. V lost 1 base and J lost 5; bases outside the gene matches: 6. Germline CDR1 MNHNS, CDR2 SASEGT. CDR3 length: 15 amino acids. CDR3 protein: CASSEGQGITETQYF. The CDR3, as DNA: TGTGCCAGCAGTGAAGGACAGGGGATTACGGAGACCCAGTACTTC.

The J gene is TRBJ1-1, the V gene TRBV6-5; TRBD1 is a possible D gene (6 bases). The CDR3 spans 15 residues. Trimming pared 6 bases from V and 1 base from J, leaving 15 bases between. Germline assignment: CDR1 MNHEY and CDR2 SVGAGI. CDR3 sequence: CASRPPRGANTEAFF. CDR3 DNA: TGTGCCAGCAGGCCTCCCAGGGGCGCGAACACTGAAGCTTTCTTT.

The gene calls are TRBV18 and TRBJ1-1; no clear D. The germline V gene has CDR1 KGHSH and CDR2 LQKENI. The CDR3 extends over 15 amino acids. V dropped 0 bases and J dropped 7 bases, with 15 bases sitting between them. CDR3 in DNA: TGTGCCAGCTCACCACCGGCCAGGTCTGCTGGTGAAGCTTTCTTT. Translated: CASSPPARSAGEAFF.